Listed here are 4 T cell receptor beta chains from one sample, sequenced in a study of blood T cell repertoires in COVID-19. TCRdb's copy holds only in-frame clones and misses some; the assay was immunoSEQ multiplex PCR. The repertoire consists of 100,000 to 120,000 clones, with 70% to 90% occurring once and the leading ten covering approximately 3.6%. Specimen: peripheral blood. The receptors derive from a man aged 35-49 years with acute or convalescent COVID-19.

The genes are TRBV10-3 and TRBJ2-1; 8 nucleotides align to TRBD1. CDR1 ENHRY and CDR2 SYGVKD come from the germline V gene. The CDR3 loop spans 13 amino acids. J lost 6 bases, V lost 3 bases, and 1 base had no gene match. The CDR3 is CAISDRGLNEQFF. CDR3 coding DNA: TGTGCCATCAGTGACAGGGGGCTCAATGAGCAGTTCTTC.

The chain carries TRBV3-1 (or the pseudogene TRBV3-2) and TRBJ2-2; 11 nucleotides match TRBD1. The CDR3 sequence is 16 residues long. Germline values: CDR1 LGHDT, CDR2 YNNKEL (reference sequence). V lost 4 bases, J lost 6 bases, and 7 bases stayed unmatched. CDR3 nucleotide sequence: TGTGCCAGCAGCCCCTGGACAGGGGGCTGGGCCGGGGAGCTGTTTTTT. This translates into CASSPWTGGWAGELFF.

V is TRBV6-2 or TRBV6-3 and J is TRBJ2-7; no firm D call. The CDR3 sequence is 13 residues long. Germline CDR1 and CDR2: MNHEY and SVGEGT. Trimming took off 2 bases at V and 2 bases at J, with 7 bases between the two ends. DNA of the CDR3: TGTGCCAGCAGTTACCTGAGTACCTACGAGCAGTACTTC. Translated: CASSYLSTYEQYF.

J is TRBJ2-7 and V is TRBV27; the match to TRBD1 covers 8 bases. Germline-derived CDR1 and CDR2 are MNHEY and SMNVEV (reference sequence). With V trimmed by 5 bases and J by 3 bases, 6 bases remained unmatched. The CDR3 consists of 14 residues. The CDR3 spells CASSPDRGFYEQYF. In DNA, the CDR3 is TGTGCCAGCAGTCCCGACAGGGGATTCTACGAGCAGTACTTC.